A single sample is the source of the 31 T cell receptor beta chains below, sequenced in a study of shared clonotypes between healthy human individuals. Assay: immunoSEQ multiplex PCR; the TCRdb copy retains only in-frame clones and omits some. This sample yields some 790,000 clones, of which approximately 77% are seen a single time; about 1.7% belongs to the top ten. Sample: memory CD4+ T cells sorted from blood. Stated subset: CD45RA-negative fraction. These receptors all stem from a woman aged 25 to 39 in good health.

For this clone: A much larger clone lies a single base off, so this may be a read error. In the same sample, other DNA sequences code for this CDR3. The chain combines TRBV14 with TRBJ1-1; D gene ambiguous. Trimming shortened V by 0 bases and J by 1 base, and 3 bases separated the two germline ends. The CDR3 consists of 13 residues. Germline loops: CDR1 SGHDN, CDR2 FVKESK. CDR3 residues: CASSQDQNTEAFF. The CDR3 DNA sequence: TGTGCCAGCAGCCAAGACCAGAACACTGAAGCTTTCTTT.

In DNA, the CDR3 is TGTGCCAGTACGAACGGTGAGGGACAGGTACTTCTAGAGCAGTACTTC. It translates to CASTNGEGQVLLEQYF. The V gene is TRBV28, the J gene TRBJ2-7; 8 bases are a match to TRBD1. The germline gives CDR1 MDHEN, CDR2 SYDVKM. The CDR3 has 16 residues. The trim removed 9 bases at V and 7 bases at J, leaving 20 bases unmatched.

V is TRBV5-8 and J is TRBJ1-3; no reliable D call. Looked up from germline, CDR1 is SGHTS and CDR2 is YDEGEE. CDR3 size: 12 residues. The germline V and J ends were trimmed by 7 bases and 2 bases, with 7 bases remaining between them. The CDR3 loop is CASDRTGNTIYF. The CDR3 DNA follows: TGTGCCAGCGACCGAACTGGAAACACCATATATTTT.

V and J are TRBV7-6 and TRBJ2-1; 8 bases align to TRBD1. Trimming removed 5 bases from V and 2 bases from J; junction bases left unmatched: 5. Germline V gene lookup returns CDR1 SGHVS and CDR2 FNYEAQ. The CDR3 has 15 residues. The CDR3 DNA sequence: TGTGCCAGCAGCCATCGACAGGGGACCTACAATGAGCAGTTCTTC. Translating gives CASSHRQGTYNEQFF. The variable domain in full, completed from reference TRBV7-6 and TRBJ2-1, reads GAGVSQSPRYKVTKRGQDVALRCDPISGHVSLYWYRQALGQGPEFLTYFNYEAQQDKSGLPNDRFSAERPEGSISTLTIQRTEQRDSAMYRCASSHRQGTYNEQFFGPGTRLTVL.

V usage is TRBV9 and J usage is TRBJ2-1, with a possible D match to TRBD2 (5 bases). CDR1 SGDLS and CDR2 YYNGEE come from the germline V gene. V was clipped by 1 base and J by 10 bases, with 15 bases between them. The CDR3 spans 14 residues. The DNA for the CDR3 is TGTGCCAGCAGCGTACACGAGGGCCTGGGGGAGCAGTTCTTC. Translation gives CASSVHEGLGEQFF. The complete variable domain, with remaining parts taken from reference TRBV9 and TRBJ2-1, reads DSGVTQTPKHLITATGQRVTLRCSPRSGDLSVYWYQQSLDQGLQFLIQYYNGEERAKGNILERFSAQQFPDLHSELNLSSLELGDSALYFCASSVHEGLGEQFFGPGTRLTVL.

In its sample, this clone was seen a few times. The chain is built from TRBV23-1 and TRBJ2-4; D is possibly TRBD1 (7 bases). TRBV23-1 is labeled an ORF, and its function is uncertain. Deletions cut 1 base from V and 0 bases from J, with 31 bases between. This CDR3 is 23 amino acids long. CDR3 protein: CASSQLRPLAQGGPSLAKNIQYF. In nucleotides, the CDR3 is TGCGCCAGCAGTCAATTACGACCCCTCGCGCAGGGGGGACCAAGTCTAGCCAAAAACATTCAGTACTTC.

The V and J genes are TRBV11-2 and TRBJ2-5, with D possibly being TRBD2 (6 bases). The CDR3 is 14 amino acids. Germline V gives CDR1 SGHAT, CDR2 FQNNGV. V was clipped by 6 bases and J by 3 bases, with 14 bases between them. Here the CDR3 reads CASRALLAKETQYF. In nucleotides, the CDR3 is TGTGCCAGCAGAGCCCTACTAGCAAAAGAGACCCAGTACTTC.

The V gene is TRBV27, the J gene TRBJ1-5; the D is unclear. The CDR3 length is 15 residues. Germline values: CDR1 MNHEY, CDR2 SMNVEV (reference sequence). With 5 bases removed from V and 0 bases from J, the gap between germline ends came to 11 bases. CDR3 DNA sequence: TGTGCCAGCAGTCCCCAGACCTATAGCAATCAGCCCCAGCATTTT. Translating it yields CASSPQTYSNQPQHF.

The chain joins TRBV18 to TRBJ1-5; D gene unclear. V lost 2 bases, J lost 3 bases, and 11 bases lay in between. This CDR3 is built from 15 residues. From germline, CDR1 is KGHSH and CDR2 LQKENI. The CDR3 reads CASSPKQALNQPQHF. DNA for the CDR3: TGTGCCAGCTCACCAAAACAAGCTCTCAATCAGCCCCAGCATTTT.

This clone was detected only once. V and J are TRBV4-2 and TRBJ2-1; perhaps TRBD2 as D (6 bases). The germline V gene has CDR1 LGHNA and CDR2 YNFKEQ. V lost 0 bases, J lost 7 bases, and 13 bases lay in between. CDR3 length: 15 residues. CDR3 amino acids: CASSQEPGRWNEQFF. CDR3 DNA: TGTGCCAGCAGCCAAGAACCCGGGAGATGGAATGAGCAGTTCTTC.

This chain links TRBV4-1 with TRBJ2-7; 9 nucleotides align to TRBD1. The CDR3 has 18 residues. Germline trimming cut 1 base from V and 1 base from J; bases unmatched to any gene: 11. The germline V gene encodes CDR1 MGHRA and CDR2 YSYEKL. In DNA, the CDR3 is TGCGCCAGCAGCCAAGCATTACAGGGGGCCAAAAATTCCTACGAGCAGTACTTC. Encoded protein: CASSQALQGAKNSYEQYF.

This chain links TRBV28 with TRBJ1-4, with D possibly being TRBD1 (5 bases). V shed 5 bases and J shed 10 bases, with 20 bases lying between them. Germline V gene sequence: CDR1 MDHEN, CDR2 SYDVKM. CDR3 length equals 15 residues. CDR3 amino acids: CASSRRDSPPGKLFF. The CDR3 DNA reads as TGTGCCAGCAGTCGACGGGACTCTCCTCCTGGAAAACTGTTTTTT.

This clone showed up many times. The chain uses TRBV2 and TRBJ2-6; D is undetermined. Germline CDR1 SNHLY, CDR2 FYNNEI. This CDR3 contains 16 residues. Trimming removed 6 bases from V and 0 bases from J, with 12 bases in between. The CDR3 region is CASSRMVVSGANVLTF. CDR3 nucleotide sequence: TGTGCCAGCAGCCGAATGGTAGTCTCTGGGGCCAACGTCCTGACTTTC.

V gene TRBV5-8 combines with J gene TRBJ1-5; D remains ambiguous. V was trimmed by 3 bases and J by 4 bases, leaving 14 bases between them. CDR3 length equals 15 residues. Looked up from germline, CDR1 is SGHTS and CDR2 is YDEGEE. CDR3 protein: CASSYTGKINQPQHF. Here the CDR3 DNA reads TGTGCCAGCAGCTATACCGGGAAAATAAATCAGCCCCAGCATTTT.

This clone was observed a single time. The rearrangement uses TRBV10-3 and TRBJ2-1, with D possibly being TRBD2 (5 bases). Germline CDR1 ENHRY, CDR2 SYGVKD. The V and J ends lost 8 bases and 7 bases respectively, with 15 bases between them. The CDR3 runs to 13 residues. The CDR3 reads CAIRGSSSNEQFF. The CDR3 DNA sequence: TGTGCCATCCGTGGGAGTTCCAGTAATGAGCAGTTCTTC.

The chain carries TRBV4-1 and TRBJ1-1; TRBD1 might be the D (5 bases). The CDR3 runs 13 residues. V gave up 4 bases and J gave up 6 bases, with 12 bases separating them. From germline, CDR1 is MGHRA and CDR2 YSYEKL. DNA for the CDR3: TGCGCCAGCAGCCCCCCCGGGGGAGCTGAAGCTTTCTTT. Protein: CASSPPGGAEAFF.

A few counts support this clone. The CDR3 region has the DNA TGTGCCGGGGGACGGGTCAGGGTGCGCACAGATACGCAGTATTTT. Its translation is CAGGRVRVRTDTQYF. The chain carries TRBV21-1 and TRBJ2-3. TRBV21-1 is given as a pseudogene. The CDR3 is 15 amino acids.

This chain connects TRBV7-2 to TRBJ2-3; unclear D gene. CDR1 and CDR2 (germline): SGHTA, FQGNSA. CDR3 length: 14 amino acids. Trimming took off 5 bases at V and 5 bases at J, with 14 bases between the two ends. CDR3 loop: CASSLTNRRDTQYF. In nucleotides, the CDR3 is TGTGCCAGCAGCCTAACTAACCGCCGAGATACGCAGTATTTT.

Regarding this clone: This sample includes further DNA sequences coding for the same CDR3. V and J are TRBV5-1 and TRBJ2-7; no reliable D call. Germline V gene sequence: CDR1 SGHRS, CDR2 YFSETQ. Trimming stripped 2 bases from V and 3 bases from J, with 3 bases between. This CDR3 is built from 11 residues. CDR3 DNA sequence: TGCGCCAGCAGCTTAGACTACGAGCAGTACTTC. Its protein is CASSLDYEQYF.

The V and J genes are TRBV25-1 and TRBJ2-1; TRBD2 might be the D (5 bases). This CDR3 is built from 12 residues. The V end was cut by 4 bases, the J end by 7 bases, with 8 bases between. Germline V lookup: CDR1 MGHDK, CDR2 SYGVNS. The CDR3 DNA is TGTGCCAGCAGTGGAACGGGAAATGAGCAGTTCTTC. Its translation: CASSGTGNEQFF. The full variable domain, with the rest looked up from reference TRBV25-1 and TRBJ2-1, is EADIYQTPRYLVIGTGKKITLECSQTMGHDKMYWYQQDPGMELHLIHYSYGVNSTEKGDLSSESTVSRIRTEHFPLTLESARPSHTSQYLCASSGTGNEQFFGPGTRLTVL.

The chain carries TRBV6-5 and TRBJ1-6; D unresolved. Trimming shortened V by 0 bases and J by 8 bases, and 14 bases separated the two germline ends. The germline gives CDR1 MNHEY, CDR2 SVGAGI. The CDR3 is 16 residues long. This CDR3 is CASSYSPDHYYSPLHF. Here the CDR3 DNA reads TGTGCCAGCAGTTACTCGCCGGACCACTACTATTCACCCCTCCACTTT.

The chain carries TRBV7-8 and TRBJ2-7, with TRBD2 identical over 7 bases. This CDR3 has 16 residues. V shed 4 bases and J 6 bases; nucleotides not matched to a gene: 15. The germline V gene has CDR1 SGHVS and CDR2 FQNEAQ. Here the CDR3 reads CASSSLLGEGPGEQYF. Here the CDR3 DNA reads TGTGCCAGCAGCTCACTTTTGGGGGAGGGCCCTGGCGAGCAGTACTTC.

The rearrangement uses TRBV2 and TRBJ2-7; D might be TRBD1 (6 bases). Trimming took off 4 bases at V and 4 bases at J, with 8 bases between the two ends. CDR1 and CDR2 (germline): SNHLY, FYNNEI. The CDR3 totals 12 residues. Here the CDR3 reads CASSGTGYEQYF. The DNA of the CDR3 is TGTGCCAGCAGTGGTACAGGGTACGAGCAGTACTTC.

The chain uses TRBV7-2 and TRBJ2-3, with D possibly being TRBD2 (6 bases). V lost 5 bases and J 9 bases, leaving 18 bases between the germline ends. Germline values: CDR1 SGHTA, CDR2 FQGNSA. This CDR3 is built from 14 residues. The CDR3 DNA sequence: TGTGCCAGCAGCCTGGGGCTAGCGACCGAGACGCAGTATTTT. This gives the protein CASSLGLATETQYF.

The chain is built from TRBV7-2 and TRBJ2-2, with 9 nucleotides matching TRBD2. Germline lookup yields CDR1 SGHTA and CDR2 FQGNSA. This CDR3 region has 15 residues. Trimming at V came to 3 bases and at J to 3 bases, leaving 2 bases not matched to a gene. The CDR3 coding sequence is TGTGCCAGCAGCTTTAGCGGGAGTGACACCGGGGAGCTGTTTTTT. It encodes CASSFSGSDTGELFF.

This clone was found a few times. V gene TRBV7-8 combines with J gene TRBJ2-7; D is perhaps TRBD1 (7 bases). This CDR3 contains 16 residues. Trimming removed 4 bases from V and 5 bases from J, with 21 bases in between. Germline values: CDR1 SGHVS, CDR2 FQNEAQ. CDR3 sequence: CASSYQQGGLANEQYF. CDR3 DNA sequence: TGTGCCAGCAGCTATCAGCAGGGGGGATTGGCCAACGAGCAGTACTTC.

This rearrangement joins TRBV9 to TRBJ2-6, with unresolved D. The germline CDR1 and CDR2 sequences are SGDLS and YYNGEE. CDR3 length: 17 residues. Trimming removed 4 bases at V and 2 bases at J, with 16 bases between. Written as DNA, the CDR3 is TGTGCCAGCAGCAAACCGGACCTCGACGCTGGGGCCAACGTCCTGACTTTC. Its translation is CASSKPDLDAGANVLTF.

The chain links TRBV19 to TRBJ2-1, with 8 bases matching TRBD2. V lost 4 bases, J lost 5 bases, and 7 bases stayed unmatched. Germline values: CDR1 LNHDA, CDR2 SQIVND (reference sequence). The length of the CDR3 is 15 residues. CDR3 amino acids: CASSRLAPDHNEQFF. The CDR3 nucleotides read TGTGCCAGTAGTAGACTAGCGCCGGACCACAATGAGCAGTTCTTC.

The chain has TRBV2 and TRBJ2-7; the D is unclear. This CDR3 contains 13 residues. V lost 8 bases, J lost 2 bases, and 13 bases lay in between. Germline V CDR1 and CDR2: SNHLY, FYNNEI. The chain's CDR3 is CASSASPPYEQYF. CDR3 DNA sequence: TGTGCCAGCTCCGCCTCCCCCCCCTACGAGCAGTACTTC. Full variable domain (rest looked up from reference TRBV2 and TRBJ2-7): EPEVTQTPSHQVTQMGQEVILRCVPISNHLYFYWYRQILGQKVEFLVSFYNNEISEKSEIFDDQFSVERPDGSNFTLKIRSTKLEDSAMYFCASSASPPYEQYFGPGTRLTVT.

This clone was detected only a few times. The chain employs TRBV19 and TRBJ1-5; TRBD1 aligns across 9 bases. CDR3 size: 15 residues. Germline lookup yields CDR1 LNHDA and CDR2 SQIVND (reference sequence). J was trimmed by 2 bases and V by 5 bases; bases with no gene match: 4. CDR3: CASSPRQGGNQPQHF. The CDR3 nucleotides read TGTGCCAGTAGTCCACGACAGGGGGGCAATCAGCCCCAGCATTTT. Drawing the rest from reference TRBV19 and TRBJ1-5, the complete variable domain is DGGITQSPKYLFRKEGQNVTLSCEQNLNHDAMYWYRQDPGQGLRLIYYSQIVNDFQKGDIAEGYSVSREKKESFPLTVTSAQKNPTAFYLCASSPRQGGNQPQHFGDGTRLSIL.

This chain joins TRBV7-8 and TRBJ2-2, with D tentatively TRBD2 (5 bases). The germline gives CDR1 SGHVS, CDR2 FQNEAQ. The V and J ends lost 6 bases and 4 bases respectively, with 9 bases between them. The CDR3 consists of 13 residues. The CDR3 reads CASRRDGTGELFF. The CDR3 bases are TGTGCCAGCAGGAGGGATGGCACCGGGGAGCTGTTTTTT. The full variable domain, rest sourced from reference TRBV7-8 and TRBJ2-2, is GAGVSQSPRYKVAKRGQDVALRCDPISGHVSLFWYQQALGQGPEFLTYFQNEAQLDKSGLPSDRFFAERPEGSVSTLKIQRTQQEDSAVYLCASRRDGTGELFFGEGSRLTVL.